This T cell receptor (beta chain) was found in a study of blood T cell repertoires in COVID-19 (dated by TCRdb to the early 2020s). Some background on the complete study: Samples from collaborators originated in the United States, Italy and Spain and spanned both the acute and convalescent phases of COVID-19. A freely available public database, intended as a resource for researchers studying the immune response to SARS-CoV-2, is where the repertoires were released. The prospective study material was composed of cDNA or gDNA derived from T cells, B-cell-depleted T cells, or PBMCs. HLA class I and class II types, where available, came from metadata supplied by the sample provider rather than from assay-based typing. Nearly every sample came with metadata listing a de-identified subject ID, COVID-19 status, age in years and sex. The samples were drawn from the first 160 participants of the ongoing ImmuneRACE study and from 1,254 subjects provided by 6 global collaborators. Subjects who had been exposed to COVID-19, were actively infected with it, or had recovered from it provided the deeply sampled blood TCRbeta repertoires that made up the dataset. Study-level results and caveats: The amount of clinical and demographic metadata varied by source and participant and was provided uncurated.

On this clone: Its target antigen remains unknown. No per-base quality is available; no much larger clone lies one base away.

The germline V gene (reference sequence) supplies CDR1 SGHNT and CDR2 YYREEE. Clipping removes 5 bases from V and 13 bases from J, with 20 as the unmatched junction base count. The CDR3 has 16 amino acids, counting the end cysteine and phenylalanine. Just CDR3 DNA is preserved here, 48 bases in frame from base 1. The immunoSEQ Assay, a bias-controlled multiplex PCR, was used to amplify TCRbeta CDR3 regions from genomic DNA. The study's processing was this. Within the assay, amplification of reference gene primers was used to estimate how many nucleated cells each sample contained. Sequence reads were collapsed and filtered to measure the absolute abundance of every unique TCRbeta CDR3 rearrangement. Productive Simpson clonality was computed per sample as the square root of Simpson's diversity index over productive rearrangements. TCRdb took over this immuneACCESS table, retaining in-frame rearrangements with V and J assigned. Such tables are incomplete; in checked studies, under half of the missing clones stem from an unresolved V gene, and the remainder is unexplained. The V and J calls and clone size come from that table; D and trimming were worked out from the DNA. The sample table shows around 200,000 clones, and approximately 85% are seen once. The ten largest clones add up to 7.5% to 10% of the sample.

Collaborating institutions collected whole blood in K2EDTA tubes following their own protocols. Collaborator samples were shipped for TCRbeta analysis as frozen whole blood, isolated PBMCs, or DNA extracted from either sample type. The sample consisted of peripheral blood. The TCR was taken from a woman over 75 with acute or convalescent COVID-19. The chain joins TRBV5-4 to TRBJ2-1; TRBD2 lines up with 8 middle nucleotides. DNA sequence: TGTGCCAGCAGTCCGCAGTTGTCGGGAGGGCCGTCAGGACAGTTCTTC. It specifies CASSPQLSGGPSGQFF.